The sequence of this T cell receptor (beta chain) was determined in a study of human T cells and chemical hapten exposure. Study findings and constraints: The presence of alopecia in the donors means their immune response may differ from healthy people's.

This clonotype was counted many times. Its antigen is not known. Per the study methods: Between roughly 20,000 and 700,000 TCRs appeared in each sample, and the median stood at approximately 100,000. TCRdb used MiXCR to reprocess the RACE reads, holding one entry per CDR3 protein. V and J calls and clone size were set by TCRdb, not the authors. The profile covers 150,000 or so distinct CDR3 sequences, with about 15% appearing a single time and 1.7% taken by the ten largest. This CDR3 has 14 residues. Trimming removed 5 bases from V and 0 bases from J, with 10 bases in between. Sample time point: patch test 1, 2 weeks after DPC sensitization. This sample's treatment: therapeutic diphenylcyclopropenone sensitization with weekly scalp DPC.

Sequences were derived from whole blood, sampled in connection with sensitization to the hapten diphenylcyclopropenone (DPC). This TCR was sampled from a woman aged 30 to 39 with alopecia areata. Some clones in this sample may be carry-over from other donors' samples. V gene TRBV12-3 or TRBV12-4 combines with J gene TRBJ1-1; weak D call: TRBD1 (5 bases). The CDR3 spells CASSPGRLNTEAFF. The DNA for the CDR3 is TGTGCCAGCAGTCCGGGACGGTTGAACACTGAAGCTTTCTTT.